What follows are 19 T cell receptor beta chains derived from one specimen sequenced in a study of T-cell memory formation after mild COVID-19 (dated by TCRdb to the early 2020s). The library was built by means of 5' RACE. Sequencing used an Illumina NovaSeq 6000. TCRdb applied fastp at Q25 and MiXCR to the public reads, then kept only in-frame beta chains. For every CDR3 protein sequence, its rows merge into one entry that carries the most common genes and DNA. Across this sample there are 400,000 to 500,000 distinct CDR3 sequences, with over 15% seen only once. The ten largest clonotypes hold about 8.8% of the sample. Sequencing was performed on PBMCs or a T cell subset sorted from them (not recorded which). The receptors derive from an adult woman who had mild COVID-19 (a few samples of this study predate the infection). The sample titles of this study are shuffled in the database, so cell type and time point are left out; the donor was told from shared clones.

This clonotype has only a few counts. The rearrangement links TRBV7-2 to TRBJ2-1; 8 bases match TRBD2. The V and J ends lost 3 bases and 4 bases, in that order; junction bases with no gene match: 5. This CDR3 contains 15 residues. Germline V gene lookup returns CDR1 SGHTA and CDR2 FQGNSA. The CDR3 spells CASSFTAGAYNEQFF. The DNA for the CDR3 is TGTGCCAGCAGCTTCACAGCGGGAGCATACAATGAGCAGTTCTTC. The full variable domain, rest sourced from reference TRBV7-2 and TRBJ2-1, is GAGVSQSPSNKVTEKGKDVELRCDPISGHTALYWYRQSLGQGLEFLIYFQGNSAPDKSGLPSDRFSAERTGGSVSTLTIQRTQQEDSAVYLCASSFTAGAYNEQFFGPGTRLTVL.

The rearrangement links TRBV5-1 to TRBJ2-5, with 10 bases matching TRBD1. The CDR3 covers 16 residues. Unmatched junction bases numbered 6, after V lost 1 base and J lost 3 bases. Germline CDR1 and CDR2: SGHRS and YFSETQ. CDR3 in DNA: TGCGCCAGCAGCTTGATGTCGGGACAGGGGAAAGAGACCCAGTACTTC. It yields the protein CASSLMSGQGKETQYF. Supplemented by reference TRBV5-1 and TRBJ2-5, the full variable domain reads KAGVTQTPRYLIKTRGQQVTLSCSPISGHRSVSWYQQTPGQGLQFLFEYFSETQRNKGNFPGRFSGRQFSNSRSEMNVSTLELGDSALYLCASSLMSGQGKETQYFGPGTRLLVL.

This rearrangement joins TRBV14 to TRBJ1-1, with D unclear. This CDR3 region has 16 residues. The V end was cut by 1 base, the J end by 1 base, with 13 bases between. CDR1 and CDR2 from the germline V gene are SGHDN and FVKESK. This CDR3 reads CASSQVSAAKNTEAFF. For the CDR3, the DNA is TGTGCCAGCAGCCAAGTGTCGGCAGCAAAGAACACTGAAGCTTTCTTT.

This clonotype has just a few counts. The J gene is TRBJ2-1, the V gene TRBV5-1; TRBD2 agrees at 13 bases. V lost 7 bases and J lost 10; bases outside the gene matches: 11. The CDR3 consists of 15 residues. Germline values: CDR1 SGHRS, CDR2 YFSETQ. This CDR3 is CASGDGGLAGQEQFF. CDR3 coding DNA: TGCGCCAGCGGCGACGGGGGACTAGCGGGACAGGAGCAGTTCTTC.

The J gene is TRBJ1-1, the V gene TRBV10-3; TRBD1 matches 8 bases. CDR1 and CDR2 (germline): ENHRY, SYGVKD. CDR3 size: 14 residues. J gave up 1 base and V 4 bases, and 2 bases lay outside the gene matches. The CDR3 is CAISGGQGNTEAFF. CDR3 nucleotide sequence: TGTGCCATCAGTGGCGGACAGGGGAACACTGAAGCTTTCTTT.

This clonotype showed up just once. CDR3 sequence: CASSSSPSMDRDVVYEQYF. The DNA for the CDR3 is TGTGCCAGCAGCTCTAGCCCTTCAATGGACAGGGATGTCGTCTACGAGCAGTACTTC. The chain is built from TRBV11-3 and TRBJ2-7; 8 bases match TRBD1. The trim removed 4 bases at V and 3 bases at J, leaving 20 bases unmatched. Germline CDR1 SGHNT, CDR2 YENEEA. The length of the CDR3 is 19 residues. Supplemented by reference TRBV11-3 and TRBJ2-7, the full variable domain reads EAGVVQSPRYKIIEKKQPVAFWCNPISGHNTLYWYLQNLGQGPELLIRYENEEAVDDSQLPKDRFSAERLKGVDSTLKIQPAELGDSAVYLCASSSSPSMDRDVVYEQYFGPGTRLTVT.

This clonotype was recorded many times. The chain uses TRBV12-3 or TRBV12-4 and TRBJ2-3; TRBD1 matches 8 bases. With V trimmed by 6 bases and J by 1 base, 6 bases remained unmatched. The CDR3 has 15 residues. The CDR3 protein is CASRRTGIGTDTQYF. The CDR3 region has the DNA TGTGCCAGCAGACGGACAGGGATAGGCACAGATACGCAGTATTTT.

This clonotype has only a few counts. The chain has TRBV29-1 and TRBJ2-4, with TRBD2 matching over 9 bases. The CDR3 consists of 16 residues. Trimming took 1 base from V and 1 from J; bases not matched to a gene: 5. CDR1 and CDR2 from the germline V gene are SQVTM and ANQGSEA. DNA for the CDR3: TGCAGCGTTGAAGCGGGCGGGAGGGGTGCCAAAAACATTCAGTACTTC. Translation gives CSVEAGGRGAKNIQYF.

This clonotype came up many times. The chain combines TRBV7-8 with TRBJ2-1; 7 nucleotides align to TRBD2. V gave up 5 bases and J gave up 4 bases; unmatched junction bases: 5. The CDR3 loop spans 14 amino acids. CDR1 and CDR2 (germline): SGHVS, FQNEAQ. Here the CDR3 reads CASSPGLTYNEQFF. The DNA of the CDR3 is TGTGCCAGCAGCCCGGGACTAACATACAATGAGCAGTTCTTC.

This clonotype was counted between two and nine times. The J gene is TRBJ1-2, the V gene TRBV2; the D is unclear. The CDR3 is made up of 15 amino acids. The ends were cut back, 3 bases at V and 0 bases at J, with 11 bases in the middle. The germline V gene has CDR1 SNHLY and CDR2 FYNNEI. In nucleotides, the CDR3 is TGTGCCAGCAGTGAGGTTACGGAGACTAACTATGGCTACACCTTC. Protein: CASSEVTETNYGYTF.

The chain recombines TRBV15 with TRBJ2-5; D is possibly TRBD2 (6 bases). V was cut by 5 bases and J by 4 bases, with 17 bases left in between. This CDR3 comprises 15 residues. In germline, CDR1 is LNHNV, CDR2 YYDKDF (reference sequence). The CDR3 nucleotides are TGTGCCACCAGCCGTGCCAGTGGAGGGAGAGAGACCCAGTACTTC. It translates to CATSRASGGRETQYF.

The rearrangement joins TRBV12-3 or TRBV12-4 to TRBJ1-5; the D is unclear. This CDR3 comprises 13 residues. V dropped 5 bases and J dropped 7 bases, with 12 bases sitting between them. CDR3 loop: CASSPREVQPQHF. The CDR3 bases are TGTGCCAGCAGTCCCAGAGAGGTGCAGCCCCAGCATTTT.

The chain has TRBV7-2 and TRBJ1-3; weak D call: TRBD1 (5 bases). CDR1 and CDR2 (germline): SGHTA, FQGNSA. V lost 0 bases, J lost 6 bases, and 15 bases lay in between. CDR3 length equals 16 residues. CDR3 nucleotides: TGTGCCAGCAGCTTAGCGGGTCGGGGCATTGAAAACACCATATATTTT. Residues: CASSLAGRGIENTIYF.

The V and J genes are TRBV20-1 and TRBJ1-6; 8 nucleotides agree with TRBD1. This CDR3 contains 14 residues. From germline, CDR1 is DFQATT and CDR2 SNEGSKA (reference sequence). The V and J ends lost 5 bases and 9 bases, in that order; junction bases with no gene match: 9. The CDR3 DNA is TGCAGTGCTCTCGGACAGGGCGTGAGTTCACCCCTCCACTTT. It is translated as CSALGQGVSSPLHF.

This clonotype was seen a few times. J is TRBJ2-5 and V is TRBV24-1; D gene unclear. Germline CDR1 is KGHDR and CDR2 is SFDVKD. This CDR3 is built from 13 residues. V lost 4 bases and J 5 bases, leaving 10 bases between the germline ends. The CDR3 DNA follows: TGTGCCACCAGTGACCGACCCAGCGAGACCCAGTACTTC. It yields the protein CATSDRPSETQYF.

This clonotype was detected only a few times. In DNA form, the CDR3 reads TGTGCCAGCAGTTACTCGGACAGTTACTATGGCTACACCTTC. Its protein is CASSYSDSYYGYTF. This rearrangement joins TRBV6-5 to TRBJ1-2; possibly TRBD1 for D (6 bases). This CDR3 has 14 amino acids. The ends were cut back, 0 bases at V and 3 bases at J, with 8 bases in the middle. Germline V lookup: CDR1 MNHEY, CDR2 SVGAGI.

The sample holds one count of this clonotype. V usage is TRBV20-1 and J usage is TRBJ1-1; D may be TRBD1 (5 bases). Germline lookup yields CDR1 DFQATT and CDR2 SNEGSKA (reference sequence). This CDR3 is built from 11 residues. Trimming left V 3 bases short and J 4 bases short, with 6 bases between. The CDR3, as DNA: TGCAGTGCTAGTAGGGGCACTGAAGCTTTCTTT. Translated, it gives CSASRGTEAFF.

This clonotype has just a few counts. For the CDR3, the DNA is TGCGCCAGCAGTCATCGACCGTACACTGAAGCTTTCTTT. Translation gives CASSHRPYTEAFF. The gene calls are TRBV23-1 and TRBJ1-1; D gene unclear. TRBV23-1 is recorded as an ORF, its role being uncertain. The germline V and J ends were trimmed by 3 bases and 3 bases, with 8 bases remaining between them. The CDR3 loop spans 13 amino acids.

This chain joins TRBV9 and TRBJ1-1, with TRBD1 identical over 7 bases. Germline V gene lookup returns CDR1 SGDLS and CDR2 YYNGEE. This CDR3 has 15 residues. Unmatched junction bases numbered 9, after V lost 4 bases and J lost 3 bases. The CDR3 DNA reads as TGTGCCAGCAGCCCAGGGGGAAAGTCGTACACTGAAGCTTTCTTT. It specifies CASSPGGKSYTEAFF. Complete variable domain (other parts from reference TRBV9 and TRBJ1-1): DSGVTQTPKHLITATGQRVTLRCSPRSGDLSVYWYQQSLDQGLQFLIQYYNGEERAKGNILERFSAQQFPDLHSELNLSSLELGDSALYFCASSPGGKSYTEAFFGQGTRLTVV.